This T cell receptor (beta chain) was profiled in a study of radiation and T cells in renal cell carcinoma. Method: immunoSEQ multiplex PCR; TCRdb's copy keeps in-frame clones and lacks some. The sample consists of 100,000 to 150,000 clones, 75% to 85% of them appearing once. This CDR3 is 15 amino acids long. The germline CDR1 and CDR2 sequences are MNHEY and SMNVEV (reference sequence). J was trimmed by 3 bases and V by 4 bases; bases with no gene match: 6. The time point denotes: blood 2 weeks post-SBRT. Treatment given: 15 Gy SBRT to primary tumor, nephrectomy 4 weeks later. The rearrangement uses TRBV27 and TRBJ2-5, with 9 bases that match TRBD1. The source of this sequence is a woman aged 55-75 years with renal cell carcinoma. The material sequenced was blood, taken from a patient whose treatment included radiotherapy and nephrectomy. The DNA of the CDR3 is TGTGCCAGCAGTTCTGGGACAGGGCGGGAAGAGACCCAGTACTTC. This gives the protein CASSSGTGREETQYF.